The entry below describes one TCR beta chain. Method: immunoSEQ multiplex PCR; TCRdb's copy keeps in-frame clones and lacks some. The sample contains about 120,000 clones, 85% of which appear only once. The source of the sample is a study of blood T cell repertoires in COVID-19. The wider study: Researchers got acute and convalescent COVID-19 samples from the United States, Italy and Spain.

Sequenced input: peripheral blood. This TCR was recovered from a woman aged 80 or over with acute or convalescent COVID-19.

This chain's CDR3 is CASSYRDRRANYGYTF. CDR3 nucleotide sequence: TGTGCCAGCAGTTACCGGGACAGGAGAGCTAACTATGGCTACACCTTC. The V gene is TRBV6-6, the J gene TRBJ1-2, with 8 positions matching TRBD1. The J segment lost 0 bases and the V segment lost 2 bases, leaving 5 bases of the junction unmatched. This CDR3 region has 16 residues. Per germline, CDR1 MNHNY and CDR2 SVGAGI (reference sequence).